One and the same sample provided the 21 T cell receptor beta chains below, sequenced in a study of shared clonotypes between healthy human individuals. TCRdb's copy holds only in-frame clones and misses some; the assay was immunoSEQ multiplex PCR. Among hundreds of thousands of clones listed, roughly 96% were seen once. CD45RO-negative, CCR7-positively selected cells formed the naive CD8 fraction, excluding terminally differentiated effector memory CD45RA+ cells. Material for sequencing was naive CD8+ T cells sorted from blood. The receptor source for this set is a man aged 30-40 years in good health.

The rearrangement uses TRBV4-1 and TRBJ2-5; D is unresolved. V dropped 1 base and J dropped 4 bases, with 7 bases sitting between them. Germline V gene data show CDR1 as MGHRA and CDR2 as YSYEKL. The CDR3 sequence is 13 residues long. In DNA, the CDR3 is TGCGCCAGCAGCCAAGTTGGGATAGAGACCCAGTACTTC. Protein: CASSQVGIETQYF.

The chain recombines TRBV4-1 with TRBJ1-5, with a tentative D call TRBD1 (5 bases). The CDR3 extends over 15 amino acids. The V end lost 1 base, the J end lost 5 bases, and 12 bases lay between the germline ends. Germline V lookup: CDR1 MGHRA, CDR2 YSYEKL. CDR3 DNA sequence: TGCGCCAGCAGCCAAGGACAGTACCCCCATCAGCCCCAGCATTTT. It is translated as CASSQGQYPHQPQHF.

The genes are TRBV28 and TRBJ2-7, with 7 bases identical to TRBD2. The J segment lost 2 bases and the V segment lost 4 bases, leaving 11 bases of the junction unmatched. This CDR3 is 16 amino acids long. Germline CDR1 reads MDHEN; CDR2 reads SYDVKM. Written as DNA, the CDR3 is TGTGCCAGCAGTTACCCCTTGGGTGGGAGGGCCTACGAGCAGTACTTC. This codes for CASSYPLGGRAYEQYF.

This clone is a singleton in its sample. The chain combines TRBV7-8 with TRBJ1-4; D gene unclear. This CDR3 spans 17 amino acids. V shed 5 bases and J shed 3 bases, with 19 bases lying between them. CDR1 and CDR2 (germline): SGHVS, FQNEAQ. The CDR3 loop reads CASSPRPLTGSNEKLFF. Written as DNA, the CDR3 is TGTGCCAGCAGCCCACGGCCTTTGACGGGCTCTAATGAAAAACTGTTTTTT. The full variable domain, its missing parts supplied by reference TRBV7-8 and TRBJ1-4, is GAGVSQSPRYKVAKRGQDVALRCDPISGHVSLFWYQQALGQGPEFLTYFQNEAQLDKSGLPSDRFFAERPEGSVSTLKIQRTQQEDSAVYLCASSPRPLTGSNEKLFFGSGTQLSVL.

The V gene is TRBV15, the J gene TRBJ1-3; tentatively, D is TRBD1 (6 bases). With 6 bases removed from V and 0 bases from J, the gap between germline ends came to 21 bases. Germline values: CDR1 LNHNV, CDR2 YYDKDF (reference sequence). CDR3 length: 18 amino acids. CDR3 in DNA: TGTGCCACCAGGGCGGGACATATCCCCTCAACCTCTGGAAACACCATATATTTT. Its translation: CATRAGHIPSTSGNTIYF.

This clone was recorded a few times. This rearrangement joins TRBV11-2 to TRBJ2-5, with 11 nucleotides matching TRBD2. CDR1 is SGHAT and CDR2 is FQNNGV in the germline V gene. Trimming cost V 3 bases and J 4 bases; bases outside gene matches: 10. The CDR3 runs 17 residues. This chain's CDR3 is CASSFTTSGSLGETQYF. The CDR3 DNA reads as TGTGCCAGCAGCTTTACTACTAGCGGGAGTTTGGGAGAGACCCAGTACTTC.

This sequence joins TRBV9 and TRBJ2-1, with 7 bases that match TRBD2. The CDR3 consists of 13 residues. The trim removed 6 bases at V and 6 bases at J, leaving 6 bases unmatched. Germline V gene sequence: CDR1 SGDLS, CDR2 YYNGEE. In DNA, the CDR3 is TGTGCCAGCACCCCAGCGGGACGCAATGAGCAGTTCTTC. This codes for CASTPAGRNEQFF.

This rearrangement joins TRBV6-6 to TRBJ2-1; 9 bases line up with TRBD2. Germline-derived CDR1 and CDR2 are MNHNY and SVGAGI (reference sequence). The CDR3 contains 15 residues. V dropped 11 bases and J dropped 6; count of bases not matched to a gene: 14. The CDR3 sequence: CAGTSLSGRPNEQFF. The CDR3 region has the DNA TGTGCCGGAACCTCACTAAGCGGGAGGCCCAATGAGCAGTTCTTC.

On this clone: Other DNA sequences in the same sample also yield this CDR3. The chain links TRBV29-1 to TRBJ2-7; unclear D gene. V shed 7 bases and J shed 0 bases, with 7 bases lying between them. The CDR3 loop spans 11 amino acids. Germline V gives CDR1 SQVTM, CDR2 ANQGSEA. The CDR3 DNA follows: TGCAGCGCTCTGGACTCCTACGAGCAGTACTTC. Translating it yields CSALDSYEQYF.

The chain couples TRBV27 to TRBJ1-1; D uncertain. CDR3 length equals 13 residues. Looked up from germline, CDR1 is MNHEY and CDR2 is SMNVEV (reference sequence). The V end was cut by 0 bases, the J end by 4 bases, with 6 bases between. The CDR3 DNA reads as TGTGCCAGCAGTTTATCCAGCAGCACTGAAGCTTTCTTT. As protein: CASSLSSSTEAFF.

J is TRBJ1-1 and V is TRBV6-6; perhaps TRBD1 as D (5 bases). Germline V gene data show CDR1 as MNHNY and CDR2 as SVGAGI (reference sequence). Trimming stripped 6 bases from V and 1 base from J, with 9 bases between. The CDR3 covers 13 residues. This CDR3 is CASSKTANTEAFF. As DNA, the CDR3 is TGTGCCAGCAGCAAGACAGCGAACACTGAAGCTTTCTTT.

The CDR3 spells CASTLQGVTEAFF. Written as DNA, the CDR3 is TGTGCCAGCACCCTACAGGGGGTCACTGAAGCTTTCTTT. The J gene is TRBJ1-1, the V gene TRBV19, with 8 positions matching TRBD1. This CDR3 spans 13 amino acids. Germline V gives CDR1 LNHDA, CDR2 SQIVND (reference sequence). The V and J ends lost 9 bases and 4 bases, in that order; junction bases with no gene match: 7.

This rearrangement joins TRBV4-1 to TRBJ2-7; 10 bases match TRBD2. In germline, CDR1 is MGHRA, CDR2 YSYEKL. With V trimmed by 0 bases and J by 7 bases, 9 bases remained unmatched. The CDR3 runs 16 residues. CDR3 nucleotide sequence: TGCGCCAGCAGCCAAGATACCAGCGGGAGGGCAGGAGAGCAGTACTTC. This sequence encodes CASSQDTSGRAGEQYF.

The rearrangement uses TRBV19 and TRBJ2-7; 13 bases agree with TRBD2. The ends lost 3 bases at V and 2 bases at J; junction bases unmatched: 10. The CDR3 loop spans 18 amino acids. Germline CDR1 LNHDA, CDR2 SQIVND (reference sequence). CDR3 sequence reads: CASSMILAGGPVAYEQYF. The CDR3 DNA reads TGTGCCAGTAGTATGATACTAGCGGGAGGGCCGGTGGCCTACGAGCAGTACTTC.

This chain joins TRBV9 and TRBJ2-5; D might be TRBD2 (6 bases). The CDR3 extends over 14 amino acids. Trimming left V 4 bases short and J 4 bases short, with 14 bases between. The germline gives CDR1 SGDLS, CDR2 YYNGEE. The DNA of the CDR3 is TGTGCCAGCAGCCCCCCAGGGAGGTCAGAGACCCAGTACTTC. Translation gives CASSPPGRSETQYF.

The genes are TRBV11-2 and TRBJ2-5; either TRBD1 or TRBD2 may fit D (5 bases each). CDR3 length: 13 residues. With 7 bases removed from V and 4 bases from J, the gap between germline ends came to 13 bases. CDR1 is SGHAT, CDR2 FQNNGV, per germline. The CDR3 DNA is TGTGCCAGCACCTCTTGGGGGTTAGAGACCCAGTACTTC. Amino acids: CASTSWGLETQYF.

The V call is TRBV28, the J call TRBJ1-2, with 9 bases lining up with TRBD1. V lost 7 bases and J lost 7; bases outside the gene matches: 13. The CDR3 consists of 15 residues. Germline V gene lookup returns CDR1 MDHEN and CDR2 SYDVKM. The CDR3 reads CASTLGLQGAGGYTF. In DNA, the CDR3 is TGTGCCAGCACCTTAGGGCTACAGGGGGCGGGTGGCTACACCTTC.

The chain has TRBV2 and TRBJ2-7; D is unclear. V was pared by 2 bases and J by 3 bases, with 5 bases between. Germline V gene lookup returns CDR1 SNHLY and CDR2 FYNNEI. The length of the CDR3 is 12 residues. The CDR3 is CASSERHYEQYF. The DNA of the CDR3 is TGTGCCAGCAGTGAACGACACTACGAGCAGTACTTC.

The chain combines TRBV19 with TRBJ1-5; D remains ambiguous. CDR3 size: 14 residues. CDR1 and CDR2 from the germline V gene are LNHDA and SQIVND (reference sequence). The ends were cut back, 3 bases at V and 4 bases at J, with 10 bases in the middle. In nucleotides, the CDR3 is TGTGCCAGTAGTATGTTAGTGGCTAATCAGCCCCAGCATTTT. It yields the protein CASSMLVANQPQHF.

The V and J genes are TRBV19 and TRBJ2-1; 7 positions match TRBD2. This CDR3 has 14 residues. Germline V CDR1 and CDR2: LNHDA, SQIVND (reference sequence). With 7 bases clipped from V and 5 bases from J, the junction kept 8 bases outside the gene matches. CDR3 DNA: TGTGCCAGTAATTCTCTGGCGGGGGACAATGAGCAGTTCTTC. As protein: CASNSLAGDNEQFF.

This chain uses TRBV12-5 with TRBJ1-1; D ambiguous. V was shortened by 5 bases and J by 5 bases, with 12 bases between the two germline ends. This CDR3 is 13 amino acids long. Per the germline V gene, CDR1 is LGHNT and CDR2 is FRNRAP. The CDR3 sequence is CASGDVAGTEAFF. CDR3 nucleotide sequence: TGTGCTAGTGGTGACGTGGCGGGGACTGAAGCTTTCTTT.